This T cell receptor (beta chain) is from a study of blood T cells in healthy people across ages. A second PCR, run for about 7 to 11 cycles, used a sample-barcoded 5' primer plus a J-beta primer mix. TCRdb redid the calling of the 5' RACE reads with MiXCR, one entry per CDR3 protein. Of just under 900,000 distinct CDR3 sequences listed, about 30% are singletons. Deletions cut 3 bases from V and 9 bases from J, with 12 bases between. The CDR3 runs to 13 residues. Germline-derived CDR1 and CDR2 are SGHTA and FQGNSA. The source of this sequence is a woman of 80 years or more in good health. Material for sequencing was blood. The chain carries TRBV7-2 and TRBJ2-1; no clear D. In DNA form, the CDR3 reads TGTGCCAGCAGCTTGAGTTTTAGCACTGAGCAGTTCTTC. This encodes CASSLSFSTEQFF.